This passage covers 26 T cell receptor beta chains from one sample sequenced in a study of cytotoxic CD8 clonotypes in ibrutinib-treated CLL. The method was immunoSEQ multiplex PCR; TCRdb's version includes in-frame clones alone and lacks a portion of them. The data contain about 39,000 clones, approximately 67% of them singletons. Source: PBMCs, taken at disease progression, from a patient treated with ibrutinib. These TCRs come from a human donor with chronic lymphocytic leukemia.

This chain uses TRBV6-1 with TRBJ1-2; 12 nucleotides agree with TRBD1. The CDR3 contains 14 residues. From germline, CDR1 is MNHNS and CDR2 SASEGT. J was trimmed by 6 bases and V by 10 bases; bases with no gene match: 9. The DNA for the CDR3 is TGTGCCACCACCAGGGACAGGGGGCGGGATGGCTACACCTTC. Encoded protein: CATTRDRGRDGYTF.

The V call is TRBV29-1, the J call TRBJ2-7; D not resolved. Trimming removed 4 bases from V and 0 bases from J, with 7 bases in between. The CDR3 length is 12 residues. Germline-derived CDR1 and CDR2 are SQVTM and ANQGSEA. The CDR3 loop reads CSVVYSSYEQYF. The CDR3 coding sequence is TGCAGCGTTGTTTATAGCTCCTACGAGCAGTACTTC.

The genes are TRBV4-2 and TRBJ2-3; possibly TRBD1 for D (6 bases). This CDR3 contains 14 residues. CDR1 is LGHNA and CDR2 is YNFKEQ in the germline V gene. V was pared by 1 base and J by 5 bases, with 10 bases between. Here the CDR3 reads CASSQGVRGDTQYF. CDR3 sequence (DNA): TGTGCCAGCAGCCAAGGCGTCAGGGGAGATACGCAGTATTTT.

The J gene is TRBJ2-1, the V gene TRBV4-1; a weak D match, TRBD2 (6 bases). This CDR3 is 17 amino acids long. The germline V gene has CDR1 MGHRA and CDR2 YSYEKL. Trimming shortened V by 3 bases and J by 4 bases, and 19 bases separated the two germline ends. For the CDR3, the DNA is TGCGCCAGCAGCCAGGGGTTTGGGGGAGGCCCGTACAATGAGCAGTTCTTC. Translated: CASSQGFGGGPYNEQFF.

V and J are TRBV30 and TRBJ2-1, with 10 nucleotides matching TRBD2. CDR1 is GTSNPN, CDR2 SVGIG, per germline (reference sequence). V lost 4 bases and J lost 5; bases outside the gene matches: 8. CDR3 length equals 15 residues. The CDR3 nucleotides read TGTGCCTGGAACTTAGGGACTAGCGATAACAATGAGCAGTTCTTC. Protein sequence: CAWNLGTSDNNEQFF. Using reference TRBV30 and TRBJ2-1 for the parts outside the CDR3, the full variable domain is SQTIHQWPATLVQPVGSPLSLECTVEGTSNPNLYWYRQAAGRGLQLLFYSVGIGQISSEVPQNLSASRPQDRQFILSSKKLLLSDSGFYLCAWNLGTSDNNEQFFGPGTRLTVL.

This chain joins TRBV28 and TRBJ1-5; D is ambiguous. The germline V and J ends were trimmed by 5 bases and 1 base, with 3 bases remaining between them. This CDR3 has 12 residues. Looked up from germline, CDR1 is MDHEN and CDR2 is SYDVKM. The CDR3 reads CASSISNQPQHF. DNA of the CDR3: TGTGCCAGCAGTATAAGCAATCAGCCCCAGCATTTT.

The V call is TRBV7-8, the J call TRBJ2-1, with a possible D match to TRBD1 (7 bases). CDR1 is SGHVS, CDR2 FQNEAQ, per germline. The V end lost 6 bases, the J end lost 1 base, and 19 bases lay between the germline ends. The CDR3 covers 17 residues. Here the CDR3 reads CASRLKAGGLSYNEQFF. CDR3 sequence (DNA): TGTGCCAGCAGATTAAAGGCAGGGGGGCTATCCTACAATGAGCAGTTCTTC.

This chain connects TRBV7-6 to TRBJ2-2, with TRBD2 matching 7 bases. The ends lost 4 bases at V and 6 bases at J; junction bases unmatched: 11. CDR3 length equals 16 residues. The germline V gene encodes CDR1 SGHVS and CDR2 FNYEAQ. CDR3 region: CASSSWTSGGAGELFF. CDR3 DNA: TGTGCCAGCAGCTCTTGGACTAGTGGGGGAGCCGGGGAGCTGTTTTTT.

This clone was counted between two and nine times. The V gene is TRBV6-1, the J gene TRBJ1-5; no firm D call. Germline V gene sequence: CDR1 MNHNS, CDR2 SASEGT. Trimming cost V 5 bases and J 4 bases, with 15 bases left between them. This CDR3 is 15 amino acids long. The CDR3 spells CASSRTGEANQPQHF. The CDR3 DNA reads as TGTGCCAGCAGTAGGACCGGGGAGGCGAATCAGCCCCAGCATTTT.

The chain's CDR3 is CASSNGATSGRATWAGEQFF. CDR3 in DNA: TGTGCCAGCAGCAATGGGGCTACTAGCGGGAGGGCCACGTGGGCGGGGGAGCAGTTCTTC. The rearrangement joins TRBV21-1 to TRBJ2-1; the D segment call TRBD2 is taken from the table without a DNA check. TRBV21-1 is tagged as a pseudogene. The CDR3 runs to 20 residues.

The chain links TRBV7-9 to TRBJ1-2, with D maybe TRBD1 (5 bases). The V end was cut by 0 bases, the J end by 6 bases, with 14 bases between. The CDR3 covers 15 residues. Germline CDR1 SEHNR, CDR2 FQNEAQ (reference sequence). For the CDR3, the DNA is TGTGCCAGCAGCTTAGCTTCAATCAGGGTTAATGGCTACACCTTC. Protein product: CASSLASIRVNGYTF.

The chain couples TRBV5-1 to TRBJ1-1; no firm D call. Germline CDR1 is SGHRS and CDR2 is YFSETQ. The V and J ends lost 4 bases and 4 bases respectively, with 11 bases between them. This CDR3 is 13 amino acids long. CDR3 in DNA: TGCGCCAGCAGCCGATCGACGGGCACTGAAGCTTTCTTT. Amino acids: CASSRSTGTEAFF.

The chain combines TRBV7-3 with TRBJ2-7; tentative D call: TRBD1 (6 bases). Deletions cut 5 bases from V and 4 bases from J, with 18 bases between. This CDR3 has 15 residues. CDR1 SGHTA and CDR2 FQGTGA come from the germline V gene. CDR3 in DNA: TGTGCCAGCAGCCCAGGCCCCGGACAGACATACGAGCAGTACTTC. This gives the protein CASSPGPGQTYEQYF.

The chain is built from TRBV6-5 and TRBJ2-3, with 7 bases matching TRBD1. The CDR3 covers 15 residues. Germline values: CDR1 MNHEY, CDR2 SVGAGI. V gave up 7 bases and J gave up 6 bases; unmatched junction bases: 13. The CDR3 coding sequence is TGTGCCAGCACTACTCCCAAGGGGGCTGGGGATACGCAGTATTTT. Protein product: CASTTPKGAGDTQYF.

The chain couples TRBV13 to TRBJ1-3; D ambiguous. CDR3 length equals 14 residues. Trimming removed 4 bases at V and 0 bases at J, with 7 bases between. The germline CDR1 and CDR2 sequences are PRHDT and FYEKMQ (reference sequence). The DNA for the CDR3 is TGTGCCAGCAGCTCCTCCAGCTCTGGAAACACCATATATTTT. Protein product: CASSSSSSGNTIYF. Full variable domain (remainder filled in from reference TRBV13 and TRBJ1-3): AAGVIQSPRHLIKEKRETATLKCYPIPRHDTVYWYQQGPGQDPQFLISFYEKMQSDKGSIPDRFSAQQFSDYHSELNMSSLELGDSALYFCASSSSSSGNTIYFGEGSWLTVV.

There are a few counts of this clone. The chain uses TRBV10-2 and TRBJ2-1; no reliable D call. The CDR3 is 12 amino acids. CDR1 is WSHSY, CDR2 SAAADI, per germline. V was clipped by 7 bases and J by 0 bases, with 4 bases between them. In nucleotides, the CDR3 is TGCGCCAGCACTAGCTCCTACAATGAGCAGTTCTTC. It is translated as CASTSSYNEQFF.

This clone turned up a few times. This rearrangement joins TRBV23-1 to TRBJ1-5, with 12 bases identical to TRBD1. TRBV23-1 is recorded as an ORF, its role being uncertain. With 2 bases clipped from V and 0 bases from J, the junction kept 14 bases outside the gene matches. The CDR3 loop spans 21 amino acids. The CDR3 bases are TGCGCCAGCAGTCAACCTCGCCAGGGACAGGGGGCCCTATATAGCAATCAGCCCCAGCATTTT. Translation: CASSQPRQGQGALYSNQPQHF.

This sequence joins TRBV30 and TRBJ2-2, with D tentatively TRBD1 (6 bases). With 2 bases removed from V and 7 bases from J, the gap between germline ends came to 17 bases. CDR1 and CDR2 from the germline V gene are GTSNPN and SVGIG (reference sequence). This CDR3 is built from 15 residues. The CDR3 DNA sequence: TGTGCCTGGAGTCGTAAGGGGGTCGCGTTCGGGGAGCTGTTTTTT. Translating gives CAWSRKGVAFGELFF.

The chain recombines TRBV7-3 with TRBJ2-1; 7 nucleotides align to TRBD2. The J segment lost 4 bases and the V segment lost 3 bases, leaving 6 bases of the junction unmatched. The CDR3 runs 15 residues. Germline CDR1 and CDR2: SGHTA and FQGTGA. CDR3 nucleotides: TGTGCCAGCAGCTTTCTAGCGGACCCATACAATGAGCAGTTCTTC. Translating it yields CASSFLADPYNEQFF.

V usage is TRBV6-5 and J usage is TRBJ1-1, with a tentative D call TRBD1 (5 bases). The CDR3 is 13 residues long. Trimming shortened V by 7 bases and J by 2 bases, and 11 bases separated the two germline ends. The germline V gene encodes CDR1 MNHEY and CDR2 SVGAGI. CDR3 residues: CASTGTHNTEAFF. The CDR3 DNA sequence: TGTGCCAGCACCGGGACCCATAACACTGAAGCTTTCTTT.

This clone has more than one count but fewer than ten. The J gene is TRBJ2-5, the V gene TRBV7-9, with D tentatively TRBD1 (6 bases). The germline V gene encodes CDR1 SEHNR and CDR2 FQNEAQ (reference sequence). The CDR3 is 14 amino acids. The germline V and J ends were trimmed by 2 bases and 1 base, with 8 bases remaining between them. The CDR3 spells CASSLQGPQETQYF. The CDR3, as DNA: TGTGCCAGCAGCTTACAGGGGCCCCAAGAGACCCAGTACTTC. Looking up the rest from reference TRBV7-9 and TRBJ2-5 gives the full variable domain: DTGVSQNPRHKITKRGQNVTFRCDPISEHNRLYWYRQTLGQGPEFLTYFQNEAQLEKSRLLSDRFSAERPKGSFSTLEIQRTEQGDSAMYLCASSLQGPQETQYFGPGTRLLVL.

This clone appeared a few times. J is TRBJ2-7 and V is TRBV19, with D possibly TRBD1 on 6 matching bases. The CDR3 covers 14 residues. Trimming removed 3 bases from V and 6 bases from J, with 15 bases in between. Germline V gene data show CDR1 as LNHDA and CDR2 as SQIVND (reference sequence). Here the CDR3 reads CASSIGTREIEQYF. CDR3 sequence (DNA): TGTGCCAGTAGTATCGGGACAAGGGAGATCGAGCAGTACTTC.

The chain has TRBV9 and TRBJ2-3; 8 nucleotides agree with TRBD1. Trimming removed 3 bases from V and 3 bases from J; junction bases left unmatched: 9. Germline lookup yields CDR1 SGDLS and CDR2 YYNGEE. This CDR3 has 16 amino acids. CDR3 amino acids: CASSAPGQGGTDTQYF. For the CDR3, the DNA is TGTGCCAGCAGCGCCCCCGGACAGGGAGGAACAGATACGCAGTATTTT.

The chain carries TRBV6-6 and TRBJ2-7; the match to TRBD1 covers 9 bases. The CDR3 consists of 16 residues. The V gene end was trimmed by 4 bases and the J gene end by 2 bases; junction bases not matched to a gene: 9. The germline V gene has CDR1 MNHNY and CDR2 SVGAGI (reference sequence). CDR3 in DNA: TGTGCCAGCAGTTCCCCCTTCGGGACAGGGCCCTACGAGCAGTACTTC. Protein: CASSSPFGTGPYEQYF.

The CDR3 DNA follows: TGTGCCAGCAGCTTAAACGAGGGGCGCAATCAGCCCCAGCATTTT. Its protein product is CASSLNEGRNQPQHF. The V call is TRBV7-9, the J call TRBJ1-5; tentatively, D is TRBD1 (5 bases). The germline CDR1 and CDR2 sequences are SEHNR and FQNEAQ (reference sequence). V lost 2 bases and J 2 bases, leaving 10 bases between the germline ends. This CDR3 is built from 15 residues. Filled out from reference TRBV7-9 and TRBJ1-5, the complete variable domain reads DTGVSQNPRHKITKRGQNVTFRCDPISEHNRLYWYRQTLGQGPEFLTYFQNEAQLEKSRLLSDRFSAERPKGSFSTLEIQRTEQGDSAMYLCASSLNEGRNQPQHFGDGTRLSIL.

V is TRBV2 and J is TRBJ1-1; D gene uncertain. The CDR3 length is 14 residues. V gave up 2 bases and J gave up 2 bases, with 9 bases separating them. In germline, CDR1 is SNHLY, CDR2 FYNNEI. The CDR3 DNA follows: TGTGCCAGCAGTGAATATGGGCTTAACACTGAAGCTTTCTTT. Its translation is CASSEYGLNTEAFF.